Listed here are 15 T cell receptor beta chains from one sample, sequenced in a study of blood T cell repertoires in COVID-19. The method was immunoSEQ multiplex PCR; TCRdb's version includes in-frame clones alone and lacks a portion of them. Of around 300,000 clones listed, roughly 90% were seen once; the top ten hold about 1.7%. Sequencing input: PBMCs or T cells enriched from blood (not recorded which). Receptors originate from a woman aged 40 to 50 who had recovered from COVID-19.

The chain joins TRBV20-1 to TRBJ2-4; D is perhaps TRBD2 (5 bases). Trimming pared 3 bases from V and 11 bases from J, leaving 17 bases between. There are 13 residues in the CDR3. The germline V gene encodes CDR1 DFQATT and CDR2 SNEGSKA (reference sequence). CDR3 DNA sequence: TGCAGTGCTAGTCGGCCTAGCCCACCGCTTCAGTACTTC. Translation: CSASRPSPPLQYF.

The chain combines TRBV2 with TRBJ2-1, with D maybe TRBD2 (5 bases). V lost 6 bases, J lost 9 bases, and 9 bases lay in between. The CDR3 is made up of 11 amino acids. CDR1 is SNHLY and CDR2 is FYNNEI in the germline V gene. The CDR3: CASRTSGEQFF. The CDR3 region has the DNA TGTGCCAGCAGAACTAGTGGTGAGCAGTTCTTC.

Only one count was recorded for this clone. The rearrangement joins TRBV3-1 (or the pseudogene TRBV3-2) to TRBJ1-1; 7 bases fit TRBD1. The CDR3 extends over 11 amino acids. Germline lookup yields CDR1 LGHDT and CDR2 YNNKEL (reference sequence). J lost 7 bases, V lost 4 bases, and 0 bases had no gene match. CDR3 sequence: CASSPGGEAFF. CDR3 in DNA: TGTGCCAGCAGCCCAGGGGGTGAAGCTTTCTTT.

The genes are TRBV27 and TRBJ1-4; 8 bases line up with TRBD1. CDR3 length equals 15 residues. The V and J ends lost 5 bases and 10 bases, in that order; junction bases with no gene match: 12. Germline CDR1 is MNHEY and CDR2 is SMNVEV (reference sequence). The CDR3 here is CASSPEGRGRGKLFF. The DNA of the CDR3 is TGTGCCAGCAGTCCTGAGGGCAGGGGGCGAGGAAAACTGTTTTTT.

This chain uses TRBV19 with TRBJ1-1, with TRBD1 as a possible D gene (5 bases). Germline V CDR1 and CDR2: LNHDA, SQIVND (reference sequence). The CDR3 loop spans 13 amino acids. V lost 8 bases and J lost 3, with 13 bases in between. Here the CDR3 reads CASDPGFDTEAFF. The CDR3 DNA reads TGTGCCAGTGATCCAGGGTTTGACACTGAAGCTTTCTTT.

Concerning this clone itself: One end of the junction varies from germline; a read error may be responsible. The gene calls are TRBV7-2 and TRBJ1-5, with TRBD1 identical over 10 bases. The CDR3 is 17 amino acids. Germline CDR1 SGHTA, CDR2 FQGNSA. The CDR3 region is CASSVRQGAWSNQLQHF. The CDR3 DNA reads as TGTGCCAGCAGCGTCCGACAGGGGGCCTGGAGCAATCAGCTCCAGCATTTT.

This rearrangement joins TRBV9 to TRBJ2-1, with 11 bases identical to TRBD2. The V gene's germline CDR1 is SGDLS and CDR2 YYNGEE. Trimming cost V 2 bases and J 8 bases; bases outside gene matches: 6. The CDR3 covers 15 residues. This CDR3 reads CASSVTSGRSHEQFF. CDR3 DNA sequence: TGTGCCAGCAGCGTCACTAGCGGGAGAAGCCATGAGCAGTTCTTC.

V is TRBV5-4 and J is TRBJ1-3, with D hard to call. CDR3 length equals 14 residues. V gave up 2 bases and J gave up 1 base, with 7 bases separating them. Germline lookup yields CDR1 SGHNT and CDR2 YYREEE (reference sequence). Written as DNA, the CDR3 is TGTGCCAGCAGCTTATCGCGTTCTGGAAACACCATATATTTT. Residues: CASSLSRSGNTIYF.

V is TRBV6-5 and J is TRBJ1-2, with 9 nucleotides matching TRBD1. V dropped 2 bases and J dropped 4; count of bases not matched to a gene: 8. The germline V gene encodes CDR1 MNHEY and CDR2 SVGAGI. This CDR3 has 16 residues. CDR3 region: CASSYTGTGRAYGYTF. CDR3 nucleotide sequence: TGTGCCAGCAGTTACACAGGGACAGGGAGGGCCTATGGCTACACCTTC.

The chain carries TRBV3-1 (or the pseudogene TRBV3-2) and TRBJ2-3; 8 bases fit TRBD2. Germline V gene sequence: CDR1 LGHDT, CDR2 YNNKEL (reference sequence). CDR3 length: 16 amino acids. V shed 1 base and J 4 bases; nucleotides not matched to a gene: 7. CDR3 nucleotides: TGTGCCAGCAGCCAAGGAAAACGGGGGGGCGCAGATACGCAGTATTTT. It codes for CASSQGKRGGADTQYF.

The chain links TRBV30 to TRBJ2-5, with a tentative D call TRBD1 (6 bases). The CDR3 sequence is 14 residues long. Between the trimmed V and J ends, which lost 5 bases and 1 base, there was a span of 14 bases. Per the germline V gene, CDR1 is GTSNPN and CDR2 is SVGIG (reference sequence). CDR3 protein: CAWGRDTRQETQYF. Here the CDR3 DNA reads TGTGCCTGGGGAAGGGACACACGCCAAGAGACCCAGTACTTC.

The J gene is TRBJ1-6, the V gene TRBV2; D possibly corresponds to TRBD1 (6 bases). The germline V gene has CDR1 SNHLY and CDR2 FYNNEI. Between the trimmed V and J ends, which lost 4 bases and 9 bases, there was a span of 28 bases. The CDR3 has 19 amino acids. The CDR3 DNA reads TGTGCCAGCAGTGCAATAGTCCAGTTCACAACCAAACAGGGTTCACCCCTCCACTTT. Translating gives CASSAIVQFTTKQGSPLHF.

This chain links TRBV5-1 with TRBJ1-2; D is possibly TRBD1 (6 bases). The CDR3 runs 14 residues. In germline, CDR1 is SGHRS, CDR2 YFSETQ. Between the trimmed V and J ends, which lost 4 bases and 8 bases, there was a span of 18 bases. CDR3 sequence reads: CASSQTGTFWGYTF. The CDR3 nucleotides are TGCGCCAGCAGCCAGACCGGGACATTCTGGGGCTACACCTTC. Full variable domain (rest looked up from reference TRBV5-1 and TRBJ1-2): KAGVTQTPRYLIKTRGQQVTLSCSPISGHRSVSWYQQTPGQGLQFLFEYFSETQRNKGNFPGRFSGRQFSNSRSEMNVSTLELGDSALYLCASSQTGTFWGYTFGSGTRLTVV.

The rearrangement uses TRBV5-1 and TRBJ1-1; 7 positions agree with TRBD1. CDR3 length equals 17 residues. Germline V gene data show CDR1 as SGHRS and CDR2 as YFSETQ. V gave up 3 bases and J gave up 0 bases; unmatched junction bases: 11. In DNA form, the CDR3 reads TGCGCCAGCAGCTCCAAACACCGGGACAGCCTGAACACTGAAGCTTTCTTT. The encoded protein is CASSSKHRDSLNTEAFF.

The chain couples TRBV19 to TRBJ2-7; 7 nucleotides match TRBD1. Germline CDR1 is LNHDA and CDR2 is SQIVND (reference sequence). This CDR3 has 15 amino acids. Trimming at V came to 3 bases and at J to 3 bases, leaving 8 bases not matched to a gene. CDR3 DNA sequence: TGTGCCAGTAGTATGGCCACAGGGGCCTTCTACGAGCAGTACTTC. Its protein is CASSMATGAFYEQYF.